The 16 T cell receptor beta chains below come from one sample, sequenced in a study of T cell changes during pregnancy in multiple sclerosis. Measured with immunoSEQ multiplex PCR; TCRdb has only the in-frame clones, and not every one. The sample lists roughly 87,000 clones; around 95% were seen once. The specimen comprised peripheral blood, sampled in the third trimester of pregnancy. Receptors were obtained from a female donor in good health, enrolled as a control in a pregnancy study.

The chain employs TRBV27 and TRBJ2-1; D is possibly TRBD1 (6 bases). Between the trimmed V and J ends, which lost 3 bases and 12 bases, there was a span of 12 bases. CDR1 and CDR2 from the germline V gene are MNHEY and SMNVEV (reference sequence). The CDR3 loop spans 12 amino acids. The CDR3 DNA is TGTGCCAGCAGTTTCTCAGGGGATCGGCAGTTCTTC. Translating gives CASSFSGDRQFF.

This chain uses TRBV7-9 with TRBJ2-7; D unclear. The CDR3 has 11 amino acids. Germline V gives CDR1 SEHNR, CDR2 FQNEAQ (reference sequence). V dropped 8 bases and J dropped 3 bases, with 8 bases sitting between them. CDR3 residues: CASAISYEQYF. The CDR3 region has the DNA TGTGCCAGCGCCATCAGCTACGAGCAGTACTTC.

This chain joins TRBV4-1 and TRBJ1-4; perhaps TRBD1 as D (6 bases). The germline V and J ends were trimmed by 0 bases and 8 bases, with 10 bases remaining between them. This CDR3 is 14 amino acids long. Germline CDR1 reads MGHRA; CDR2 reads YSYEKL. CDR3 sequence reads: CASSQDTGREKLFF. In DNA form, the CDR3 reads TGCGCCAGCAGCCAAGATACAGGGCGGGAAAAACTGTTTTTT.

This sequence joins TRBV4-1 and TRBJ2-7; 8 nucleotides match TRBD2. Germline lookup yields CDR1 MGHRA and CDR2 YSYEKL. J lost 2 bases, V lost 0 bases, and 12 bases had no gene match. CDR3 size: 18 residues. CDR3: CASSQEGVAAGEAYEQYF. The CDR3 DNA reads TGCGCCAGCAGCCAAGAAGGAGTCGCAGCGGGAGAGGCCTACGAGCAGTACTTC.

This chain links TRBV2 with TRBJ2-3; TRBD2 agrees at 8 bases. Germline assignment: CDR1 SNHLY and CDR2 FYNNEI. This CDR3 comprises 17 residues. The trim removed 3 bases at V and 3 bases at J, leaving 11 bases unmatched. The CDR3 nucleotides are TGTGCCAGCAGTGACCTTTTCGCGGGAGGAATAACAGATACGCAGTATTTT. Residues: CASSDLFAGGITDTQYF.

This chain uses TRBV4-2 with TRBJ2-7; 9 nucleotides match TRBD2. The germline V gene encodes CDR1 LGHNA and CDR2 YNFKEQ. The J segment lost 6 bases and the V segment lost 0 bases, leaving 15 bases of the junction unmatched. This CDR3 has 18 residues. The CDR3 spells CASSQERPGLADMAEQYF. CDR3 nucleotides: TGTGCCAGCAGCCAAGAGAGGCCGGGACTAGCAGATATGGCCGAGCAGTACTTC.

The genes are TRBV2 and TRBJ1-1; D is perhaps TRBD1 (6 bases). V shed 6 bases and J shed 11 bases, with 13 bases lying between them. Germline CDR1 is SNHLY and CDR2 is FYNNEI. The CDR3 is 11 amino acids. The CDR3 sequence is CASSGTSQAFF. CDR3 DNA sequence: TGTGCCAGCAGCGGGACATCCCAGGCTTTCTTT.

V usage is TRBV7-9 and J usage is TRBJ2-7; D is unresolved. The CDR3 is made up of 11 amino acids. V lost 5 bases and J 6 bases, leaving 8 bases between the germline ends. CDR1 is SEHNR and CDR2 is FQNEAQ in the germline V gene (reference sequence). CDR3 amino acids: CASSGSSEQYF. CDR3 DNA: TGTGCCAGCAGCGGTTCTAGCGAGCAGTACTTC. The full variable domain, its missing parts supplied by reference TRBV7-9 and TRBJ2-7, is DTGVSQNPRHKITKRGQNVTFRCDPISEHNRLYWYRQTLGQGPEFLTYFQNEAQLEKSRLLSDRFSAERPKGSFSTLEIQRTEQGDSAMYLCASSGSSEQYFGPGTRLTVT.

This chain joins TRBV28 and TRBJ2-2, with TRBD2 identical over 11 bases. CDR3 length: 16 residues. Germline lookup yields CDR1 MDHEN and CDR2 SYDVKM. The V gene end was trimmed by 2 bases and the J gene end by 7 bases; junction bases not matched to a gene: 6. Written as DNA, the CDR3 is TGTGCCAGCAGTTTAGCTAGCGGGGGGACGGACGGGGAGCTGTTTTTT. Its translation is CASSLASGGTDGELFF.

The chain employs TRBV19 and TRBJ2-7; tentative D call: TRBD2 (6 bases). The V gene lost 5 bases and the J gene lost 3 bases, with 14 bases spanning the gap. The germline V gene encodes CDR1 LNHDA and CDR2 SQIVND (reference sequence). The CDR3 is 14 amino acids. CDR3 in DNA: TGTGCCAGTAGTGCGGGACTTGGATACTACGAGCAGTACTTC. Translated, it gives CASSAGLGYYEQYF.

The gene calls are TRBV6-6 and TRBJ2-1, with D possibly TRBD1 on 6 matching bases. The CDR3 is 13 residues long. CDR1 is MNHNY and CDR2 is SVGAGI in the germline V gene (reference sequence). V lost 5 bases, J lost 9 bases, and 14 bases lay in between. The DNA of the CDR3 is TGTGCCAGCAGTCCGTACAGGGACGCTGAGCAGTTCTTC. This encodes CASSPYRDAEQFF.

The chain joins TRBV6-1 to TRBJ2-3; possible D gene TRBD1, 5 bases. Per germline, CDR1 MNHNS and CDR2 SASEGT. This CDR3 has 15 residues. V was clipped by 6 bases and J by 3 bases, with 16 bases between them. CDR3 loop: CASRTSRQGTDTQYF. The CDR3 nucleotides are TGTGCCAGCAGAACTTCGCGTCAGGGAACAGATACGCAGTATTTT.

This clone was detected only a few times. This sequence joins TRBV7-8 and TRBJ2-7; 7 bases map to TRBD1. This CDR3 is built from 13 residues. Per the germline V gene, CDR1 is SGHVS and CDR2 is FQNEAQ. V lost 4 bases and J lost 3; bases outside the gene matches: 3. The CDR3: CASSWGQNYEQYF. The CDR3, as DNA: TGTGCCAGCAGCTGGGGACAGAACTACGAGCAGTACTTC.

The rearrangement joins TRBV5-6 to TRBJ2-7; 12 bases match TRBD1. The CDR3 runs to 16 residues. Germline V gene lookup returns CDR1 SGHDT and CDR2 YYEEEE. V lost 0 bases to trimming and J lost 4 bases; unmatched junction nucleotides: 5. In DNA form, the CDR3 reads TGTGCCAGCAGCTTGGCCGGGACAGGGGGCGCATACGAGCAGTACTTC. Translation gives CASSLAGTGGAYEQYF.

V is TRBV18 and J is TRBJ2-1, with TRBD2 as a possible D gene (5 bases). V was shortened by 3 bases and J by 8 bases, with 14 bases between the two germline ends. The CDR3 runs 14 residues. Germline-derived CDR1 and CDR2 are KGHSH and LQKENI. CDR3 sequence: CASSPTQRGYEQFF. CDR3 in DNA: TGTGCCAGCTCACCGACACAACGGGGTTATGAGCAGTTCTTC.

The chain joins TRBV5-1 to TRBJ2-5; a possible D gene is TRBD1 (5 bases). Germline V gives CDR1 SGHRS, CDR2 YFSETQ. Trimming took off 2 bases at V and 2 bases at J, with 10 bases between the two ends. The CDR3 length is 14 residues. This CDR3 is CASSLGDPQETQYF. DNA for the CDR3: TGCGCCAGCAGCTTAGGGGATCCTCAAGAGACCCAGTACTTC.